This T cell receptor beta chain was captured in a study of blood T cell repertoires in COVID-19. Study-level background: The cDNA or gDNA used as material had been derived from T cells, B-cell-depleted T cells, or PBMCs.

V dropped 7 bases and J dropped 3; count of bases not matched to a gene: 5. CDR3 size: 13 residues. Germline CDR1 MNHEY, CDR2 SVGAGI. Only in-frame clones appear in the TCRdb table, and some are missing; sequencing was by immunoSEQ multiplex PCR. The sample records about 210,000 clones, 84% being singletons. The TCR comes from a woman aged 45-65 years with active or convalescent COVID-19. Sequences were obtained from peripheral blood. This chain links TRBV6-5 with TRBJ1-2; TRBD1 agrees at 7 bases. The CDR3 DNA sequence: TGTGCCAGCACAGGGGGATCTGACTATGGCTACACCTTC. As protein: CASTGGSDYGYTF.